This is a list of T cell receptor beta chains from one sample in a study of shared clonotypes between healthy human individuals. Using immunoSEQ multiplex PCR, the repertoire was profiled, and TCRdb retains in-frame clones only, with some absent. The repertoire holds about 450,000 clones, with roughly 80% as singletons. The sample consisted of PBMCs. Receptor source: a woman in her thirties or forties in good health. Some clones in this sample may be carry-over from other donors' samples. The CDR3 runs from the conserved cysteine through the conserved F or W. A D gene is named only where the DNA matches it firmly. Size is omitted from some rows. Given values are once, few, many or a class for expanded clones.

j_gene | abundance | v_gene | d_gene | CDR3aa | CDR3nt
TRBJ2-3 | NA | TRBV5-4 | TRBD2 | CASSLGLAGGGTDTQYF | TGTGCCAGCAGCTTGGGACTAGCGGGAGGGGGCACAGATACGCAGTATTTT
TRBJ2-3 | NA | TRBV10-1 | TRBD2 | CASRKTSGSTDTQYF | TGCGCCAGCAGGAAGACTAGCGGGAGTACAGATACGCAGTATTTT
TRBJ1-4 | NA | TRBV29-1 | NA | CSVELGKTNEKLFF | TGCAGCGTTGAATTGGGGAAGACTAATGAAAAACTGTTTTTT
TRBJ2-3 | NA | TRBV7-2 | TRBD2 | CASSRTSVRADTQYF | TGTGCCAGCAGCCGGACTAGCGTTCGTGCAGATACGCAGTATTTT
TRBJ2-7 | NA | TRBV19 | TRBD1 | CASRQGAYEQYF | TGTGCCAGTCGACAGGGGGCCTACGAGCAGTACTTC
TRBJ2-1 | NA | TRBV9 | NA | CASSVGAGYNEQFF | TGTGCCAGCAGCGTAGGAGCAGGTTACAATGAGCAGTTCTTC
TRBJ2-7 | NA | TRBV5-4 | TRBD1 | CASSLKGTGFEQYF | TGTGCCAGCAGCTTGAAGGGGACAGGTTTCGAGCAGTACTTC
TRBJ2-7 | NA | TRBV13 | TRBD2 | CASSLNLAGVYEQYF | TGTGCCAGCAGCTTAAACCTAGCGGGAGTCTACGAGCAGTACTTC
TRBJ2-2 | once | TRBV18 | TRBD2 | CASTGTSGSTGELFF | TGTGCCAGCACGGGGACTAGCGGGAGCACCGGGGAGCTGTTTTTT
TRBJ2-1 | NA | TRBV18 | TRBD2 | CASSPARLAKIYNEQFF | TGTGCCAGCTCACCGGCCCGACTAGCGAAGATATACAATGAGCAGTTCTTC
TRBJ2-3 | NA | TRBV10-3 | NA | CAISEAGDTQYF | TGTGCCATCAGTGAGGCGGGGGATACGCAGTATTTT
TRBJ1-3 | once | TRBV11-2 | TRBD1 | CASSVDRGGNTIYF | TGTGCCAGCAGCGTCGACAGGGGTGGAAACACCATATATTTT
TRBJ2-2 | NA | TRBV19 | TRBD2 | CASTEREGFPNTGELFF | TGTGCCAGTACCGAGCGGGAGGGCTTCCCAAACACCGGGGAGCTGTTTTTT
TRBJ2-1 | NA | TRBV27 | NA | CASSLTVGSYNEQFF | TGTGCCAGCAGTTTAACCGTCGGGTCCTACAATGAGCAGTTCTTC
TRBJ2-7 | NA | TRBV7-2 | NA | CASSFSGGDGYEQYF | TGTGCCAGCAGCTTCTCTGGAGGCGATGGGTACGAGCAGTACTTC
TRBJ2-7 | NA | TRBV6-6 | TRBD1 | CASSYGTGGEQYF | TGTGCCAGCAGTTACGGGACAGGCGGGGAGCAGTACTTC
TRBJ2-5 | NA | TRBV5-1 | TRBD2 | CASSLSSGRAEKETQYF | TGCGCCAGCAGCTTGAGTAGCGGGAGGGCGGAAAAAGAGACCCAGTACTTC
TRBJ2-7 | many | TRBV5-5 | TRBD1 | CASRSGTGGYEQYF | TGTGCCAGCAGAAGCGGGACAGGGGGCTACGAGCAGTACTTC
TRBJ2-2 | NA | TRBV7-7 | NA | CASSFQGGTGELFF | TGTGCTAGCAGCTTCCAGGGCGGGACCGGGGAGCTGTTTTTT
TRBJ2-3 | NA | TRBV19 | TRBD2 | CASSISGLAGDTQYF | TGTGCCAGTAGTATTAGTGGACTAGCAGGAGATACGCAGTATTTT